One sample yielded the 17 T cell receptor beta chains listed below, sequenced in a study of regulatory dendritic cells for organ transplantation. No cognate antigen is known for these TCRs. TCRdb's table, derived via immunoSEQ multiplex PCR, lists solely in-frame clones and lacks some. The table lists 20,000 to 25,000 clones, 80% to 90% of them singletons. Allogeneic regulatory or mature dendritic cells were co-cultured for 5 days with CFSE-labeled sorted T cells at 1:10. The sequenced material came from naive CD4+ T cells from blood cultured with regulatory dendritic cells. Subset indicated: CD45RA+ naive T cells. The source is a human donor in good health.

The CDR3 here is CAWGQYGYTF. CDR3 in DNA: TGTGCCTGGGGTCAGTATGGCTACACCTTC. This chain links TRBV30 with TRBJ1-2; D gene ambiguous. Trimming took 5 bases from V and 5 from J, leaving 6 bases between them. Germline-derived CDR1 and CDR2 are GTSNPN and SVGIG (reference sequence). CDR3 length: 10 amino acids. Full variable domain (outside the CDR3, taken from reference TRBV30 and TRBJ1-2): SQTIHQWPATLVQPVGSPLSLECTVEGTSNPNLYWYRQAAGRGLQLLFYSVGIGQISSEVPQNLSASRPQDRQFILSSKKLLLSDSGFYLCAWGQYGYTFGSGTRLTVV.

The genes are TRBV21-1 and TRBJ1-5; TRBD1 was called by the table and not checked on the DNA. TRBV21-1 is a documented pseudogene. This CDR3 region has 20 residues. CDR3 in amino acids: CASSKSSWDRAPILNQPQHF. The CDR3 nucleotides are TGTGCCAGCAGCAAATCCTCGTGGGACAGGGCACCTATTTTAAATCAGCCCCAGCATTTT.

The sample holds one count of this clone. The gene calls are TRBV7-2 and TRBJ1-1, with D perhaps matching TRBD1 (6 bases). The CDR3 spans 15 residues. Germline V gene data show CDR1 as SGHTA and CDR2 as FQGNSA. V lost 2 bases and J 1 base, leaving 11 bases between the germline ends. CDR3 amino acids: CASSLPWTENTEAFF. CDR3 sequence (DNA): TGTGCCAGCAGCTTACCATGGACAGAGAACACTGAAGCTTTCTTT. The entire variable domain, with the rest obtained from reference TRBV7-2 and TRBJ1-1, is as follows: GAGVSQSPSNKVTEKGKDVELRCDPISGHTALYWYRQSLGQGLEFLIYFQGNSAPDKSGLPSDRFSAERTGGSVSTLTIQRTQQEDSAVYLCASSLPWTENTEAFFGQGTRLTVV.

The J gene is TRBJ2-7, the V gene TRBV6-5; the D gene could be TRBD1 or TRBD2 (5 bases each). The CDR3 runs 15 residues. CDR1 is MNHEY, CDR2 SVGAGI, per germline. V was shortened by 5 bases and J by 3 bases, with 17 bases between the two germline ends. CDR3 residues: CASSRDHPSYYEQYF. The DNA for the CDR3 is TGTGCCAGCAGTCGGGACCACCCCTCCTACTACGAGCAGTACTTC.

The chain is built from TRBV5-1 and TRBJ2-5, with D possibly matching TRBD2 (5 bases). The germline V and J ends were trimmed by 0 bases and 4 bases, with 10 bases remaining between them. Germline V lookup: CDR1 SGHRS, CDR2 YFSETQ. The CDR3 extends over 14 amino acids. The CDR3 DNA follows: TGCGCCAGCAGCTTGGTTGGGGAGCGAGAGACCCAGTACTTC. Amino acid sequence: CASSLVGERETQYF. The whole variable domain, remainder taken from reference TRBV5-1 and TRBJ2-5, is KAGVTQTPRYLIKTRGQQVTLSCSPISGHRSVSWYQQTPGQGLQFLFEYFSETQRNKGNFPGRFSGRQFSNSRSEMNVSTLELGDSALYLCASSLVGERETQYFGPGTRLLVL.

The chain couples TRBV6-4 to TRBJ2-1; D is unresolved. Between the trimmed V and J ends, which lost 3 bases and 7 bases, there was a span of 10 bases. There are 13 residues in the CDR3. The germline gives CDR1 MRHNA, CDR2 SNTAGT. This CDR3 reads CASSEQSGNEQFF. In DNA, the CDR3 is TGTGCCAGCAGTGAACAATCTGGGAATGAGCAGTTCTTC.

V gene TRBV7-9 combines with J gene TRBJ1-4, with TRBD1 matching 10 bases. Germline CDR1 is SEHNR and CDR2 is FQNEAQ (reference sequence). V shed 0 bases, J shed 7 bases, and the junction held 2 bases outside the gene matches. The length of the CDR3 is 15 residues. Written as DNA, the CDR3 is TGTGCCAGCAGCTTAGCCGGGACAGGGGCTGAAAAACTGTTTTTT. Residues: CASSLAGTGAEKLFF.

The V call is TRBV6-1, the J call TRBJ2-5; 9 bases are a match to TRBD2. CDR3 size: 14 residues. V lost 4 bases to trimming and J lost 5 bases; unmatched junction nucleotides: 5. Germline-derived CDR1 and CDR2 are MNHNS and SASEGT. CDR3 sequence: CASSAGLARETQYF. The CDR3 DNA follows: TGTGCCAGCAGTGCCGGACTAGCGAGGGAGACCCAGTACTTC.

The V call is TRBV6-6, the J call TRBJ1-2, with D uncertain. The CDR3 is 12 residues long. Trimming pared 8 bases from V and 3 bases from J, leaving 10 bases between. Germline lookup yields CDR1 MNHNY and CDR2 SVGAGI (reference sequence). As DNA, the CDR3 is TGTGCCAGCGGGCGAGGTTACTATGGCTACACCTTC. Its translation: CASGRGYYGYTF.

The chain links TRBV28 to TRBJ2-1; D gene unclear. Per the germline V gene, CDR1 is MDHEN and CDR2 is SYDVKM. This CDR3 region has 13 residues. The V and J ends lost 3 bases and 8 bases respectively, with 11 bases between them. CDR3 nucleotide sequence: TGTGCCAGCAGTTTGCCCTACGGGTATGAGCAGTTCTTC. Translated: CASSLPYGYEQFF.

The V and J genes are TRBV28 and TRBJ2-1; 8 bases are shared with TRBD2. The CDR3 has 18 amino acids. V shed 3 bases and J 0 bases; nucleotides not matched to a gene: 10. Per the germline V gene, CDR1 is MDHEN and CDR2 is SYDVKM. The CDR3 here is CASSFGLAGFSSYNEQFF. CDR3 nucleotide sequence: TGTGCCAGCAGTTTCGGGCTAGCGGGCTTCAGCTCCTACAATGAGCAGTTCTTC.

The chain recombines TRBV6-5 with TRBJ1-5; D is uncertain. The CDR3 totals 13 residues. V was shortened by 8 bases and J by 0 bases, with 8 bases between the two germline ends. Germline V lookup: CDR1 MNHEY, CDR2 SVGAGI. The CDR3 DNA reads TGTGCCAGCGGGTTGAATAGCAATCAGCCCCAGCATTTT. Its protein is CASGLNSNQPQHF.

The V gene is TRBV6-1, the J gene TRBJ2-2; D gene unclear. In germline, CDR1 is MNHNS, CDR2 SASEGT. V was shortened by 6 bases and J by 1 base, with 12 bases between the two germline ends. The CDR3 consists of 15 residues. The CDR3 nucleotides read TGTGCCAGCAGAAGGACCCCGCAGAACACCGGGGAGCTGTTTTTT. Protein: CASRRTPQNTGELFF.

V is TRBV5-8 and J is TRBJ1-2, with no clear D. Trimming removed 5 bases from V and 0 bases from J, with 14 bases in between. CDR1 is SGHTS, CDR2 YDEGEE, per germline. The CDR3 has 15 amino acids. The CDR3 coding sequence is TGTGCCAGCAGGCCAAAAGGGTATCCTAACTATGGCTACACCTTC. Protein sequence: CASRPKGYPNYGYTF.

The chain uses TRBV6-5 and TRBJ1-2; no clear D. CDR1 is MNHEY and CDR2 is SVGAGI in the germline V gene. Trimming pared 0 bases from V and 5 bases from J, leaving 7 bases between. The length of the CDR3 is 13 residues. CDR3 sequence reads: CASSYSKDYGYTF. For the CDR3, the DNA is TGTGCCAGCAGTTACTCGAAAGATTATGGCTACACCTTC.

V and J are TRBV6-6 and TRBJ2-3; D gene uncertain. The CDR3 runs to 13 residues. Trimming pared 10 bases from V and 1 base from J, leaving 12 bases between. Germline CDR1 and CDR2: MNHNY and SVGAGI (reference sequence). The CDR3 reads CATKPGGTDTQYF. The DNA for the CDR3 is TGTGCCACCAAACCGGGCGGCACAGATACGCAGTATTTT.

The gene calls are TRBV6-5 and TRBJ1-5; a possible D gene is TRBD1 (5 bases). The CDR3 is 14 amino acids. Trimming cost V 6 bases and J 7 bases, with 16 bases left between them. Germline lookup yields CDR1 MNHEY and CDR2 SVGAGI. CDR3 nucleotides: TGTGCCAGCAGCAACGGGGGGGTAGGACAGCCCCAGCATTTT. Translating it yields CASSNGGVGQPQHF.